Listed below are T cell receptor beta chains from one sample, sequenced in a study of blood T cell repertoires in COVID-19. Libraries were prepared by immunoSEQ multiplex PCR; TCRdb keeps only in-frame clonotypes and omits some of them. The data hold approximately 170,000 clones, with 89% observed a single time. Sequenced material: PBMCs or T cells enriched from blood (not recorded which). The receptor set was obtained from a woman aged 18 to 35 who had recovered from COVID-19. Both conserved end residues are part of each CDR3. A D gene is named only where the DNA matches it firmly. Some rows have no size entry. The others give once, few or many, or a class for an expanded clone.

TGCGCCAGCAGCCAAGTGGACATGGGACTAGCGGGAGTAAATGAGCAGTTCTTC	CASSQVDMGLAGVNEQFF	-	TRBV4-1	TRBJ2-1	TRBD2
TGTGCCAGCAGCCCAGACAGATGGAGCAATCAGCCCCAGCATTTT	CASSPDRWSNQPQHF	-	TRBV21-1	TRBJ1-5	-
TGTGCCAGCAGCCAAGAGGATTGGGCAGGGGCGATTTGGGGCTACACCTTC	CASSQEDWAGAIWGYTF	-	TRBV16	TRBJ1-2	-
TGTGCCAGCAGCTTCCATTTAGCGGGAGAAGGAGATACGCAGTATTTT	CASSFHLAGEGDTQYF	-	TRBV7-2	TRBJ2-3	TRBD2
TGTGCCAGCAGCCCGACAGGTCGAGTGGGTGAGCAGTTCTTC	CASSPTGRVGEQFF	-	TRBV6-5	TRBJ2-1	-
TGTGCCAGCAAAAATCGGGGCACAGATACGCAGTATTTT	CASKNRGTDTQYF	-	TRBV27	TRBJ2-3	-
TGTGCCCCTAGGTCTGATAATGAGCAGTTCTTC	CAPRSDNEQFF	-	TRBV25-1	TRBJ2-1	-
TGTGCCAGTAGTCCGAGACAGGGGACGTATGGCTACACCTTC	CASSPRQGTYGYTF	-	TRBV19	TRBJ1-2	TRBD1
TGTGCCAGCAGCTCCCGCGGTGGGGCGATCGGCGAGCAGTACTTC	CASSSRGGAIGEQYF	-	TRBV7-9	TRBJ2-7	-
TGCAGCGTGCTGAACCCGGGATCCCGGCGAACTGAAGCTTTCTTT	CSVLNPGSRRTEAFF	-	TRBV29-1	TRBJ1-1	-
TGTGCCAGCTCACCCCTACGCGGTCCCGAGCAGTACTTC	CASSPLRGPEQYF	-	TRBV18	TRBJ2-7	-
TGTGCCAGCAGCCCGCGAGGGACAGGGGATAATTCACCCCTCCACTTT	CASSPRGTGDNSPLHF	-	TRBV7-9	TRBJ1-6	TRBD1
TGTGCCAGCAGTGGAGTGGGGCTCCGTCAGCCCCAGCATTTT	CASSGVGLRQPQHF	-	TRBV7-3	TRBJ1-5	-
TGTGCCAGCAGCTCGTACACAGATACGCAGTATTTT	CASSSYTDTQYF	-	TRBV7-6	TRBJ2-3	-
TGTGCCAGCAGTCCACTGGTTTTCGACAGGCCTCTCTCCTACGAGCAGTACTTC	CASSPLVFDRPLSYEQYF	-	TRBV27	TRBJ2-7	-
TGTGCCAGCAGCTTGACTAGCGGGTACACAGATACGCAGTATTTT	CASSLTSGYTDTQYF	-	TRBV7-2	TRBJ2-3	TRBD2
TGTGCCATCAGTGTACAGGCCAAAAACATTCAGTACTTC	CAISVQAKNIQYF	-	TRBV10-3	TRBJ2-4	-
TGTGCCAGCAGCGGACAGGGGGCGAGACAGCCCCAGCATTTT	CASSGQGARQPQHF	-	TRBV2	TRBJ1-5	TRBD1
TGTGCCAGCCCTGAGTATTGCGGGAGTTTGGCGAACGCCGGGGAGCTGTTTTTT	CASPEYCGSLANAGELFF	-	TRBV28	TRBJ2-2	TRBD2
TGTGCCAGCAGTGGTCGACTAGCGGGAGCCAATGAGCAGTTCTTC	CASSGRLAGANEQFF	once	TRBV6-4	TRBJ2-1	TRBD2
TGTGCCAGTATGGATACAGGGGGCCGGGCCGGGGAGCTGTTTTTT	CASMDTGGRAGELFF	-	TRBV19	TRBJ2-2	TRBD1
TGTGCCAGCCAGCTTCTGGCAGCGGGAGGCGAGCAGTACTTC	CASQLLAAGGEQYF	-	TRBV7-9	TRBJ2-7	TRBD2
TGCGCCAGCAAGTCTTTGGGCACCGGGACTAGCGGGGGTAACGAGCAGTACTTC	CASKSLGTGTSGGNEQYF	-	TRBV5-1	TRBJ2-7	TRBD2
TGTGCCAGCAGTCCACGGACTAGCGGGTACTACGAGCAGTACTTC	CASSPRTSGYYEQYF	once	TRBV27	TRBJ2-7	TRBD2
TGTGCCAGTAGTGCCGGGACTAGCGCGAACAATGAGCAGTTCTTC	CASSAGTSANNEQFF	-	TRBV19	TRBJ2-1	TRBD2
TGTGCCAGCAGTTACAGGGGCGGCTATGGCTACACCTTC	CASSYRGGYGYTF	-	TRBV6-5	TRBJ1-2	-
TGCGCCAGCAGCTTGGATGCGCATACCACAGATACGCAGTATTTT	CASSLDAHTTDTQYF	-	TRBV5-1	TRBJ2-3	-
TGTGCCACCAGCAGAGGCCAGGGAATAGGAAGCAATCAGCCCCAGCATTTT	CATSRGQGIGSNQPQHF	-	TRBV15	TRBJ1-5	-
TGCGCCAGCAGCGCAGGAATCCTCGGGGGTGAGCAGTACTTC	CASSAGILGGEQYF	-	TRBV5-1	TRBJ2-7	-
TGTGCCAGCAGTCCAGGGACTAGCGGTGTCAATGAGCAGTTCTTC	CASSPGTSGVNEQFF	once	TRBV27	TRBJ2-1	TRBD2
-	CASSLTEAFFGGTEAFF	few	TRBV7-9	TRBJ1-1	-
TGTGCCAGCAGTTCGCGACAGGGAAGCTCCTACAATGAGCAGTTCTTC	CASSSRQGSSYNEQFF	-	TRBV27	TRBJ2-1	TRBD1
TGCAGCGTCGCTCGGGACTCCCAGGGCAATGAGCAGTTCTTC	CSVARDSQGNEQFF	-	TRBV29-1	TRBJ2-1	-
TGTGCCAGCAGACGACAGGGTTCTAGGAACGAGCAGTACTTC	CASRRQGSRNEQYF	-	TRBV6-6	TRBJ2-7	TRBD1
TGTGCCAGCAGCTTATCGCCCCTTCACAGGGGGCAAGGCTACACCTTC	CASSLSPLHRGQGYTF	-	TRBV11-1	TRBJ1-2	TRBD1
TGCGCCAGCAGCTTGGAGGGAGGTACTGAAGCTTTCTTT	CASSLEGGTEAFF	-	TRBV5-1	TRBJ1-1	-
TGTGCCTGGAGTGTAACCGAGGGTGGTAATTCACCCCTCCACTTT	CAWSVTEGGNSPLHF	-	TRBV30	TRBJ1-6	-
TGTGCCAGCAGAACACAGGGGGTAACTGAAGCTTTCTTT	CASRTQGVTEAFF	-	TRBV28	TRBJ1-1	TRBD1
TGTGCCAGCAGTTTCGGGGGAGGCGAAAAACTGTTTTTT	CASSFGGGEKLFF	-	TRBV28	TRBJ1-4	-
TGTGCCTGGGCGACAGGGGTGCCAGATACGCAGTATTTT	CAWATGVPDTQYF	once	TRBV30	TRBJ2-3	TRBD1
TGTGCCAGCAGTTTGGGGACAGGGGCCTACGAGCAGTACTTC	CASSLGTGAYEQYF	-	TRBV27	TRBJ2-7	TRBD1
TGTGCCAGTACTAGAGTGCGGGGGGCCCCTTACGGTGAGCAGTTCTTC	CASTRVRGAPYGEQFF	-	TRBV28	TRBJ2-1	TRBD2